Listed below are T cell receptor beta chains from one sample, sequenced in a study of T cells in Graves' hyperthyroidism and ophthalmopathy. TCRdb processed the multiplex PCR reads anew with MiXCR; each CDR3 protein has one entry. The sample carries some 140,000 distinct CDR3 sequences, approximately 20% recorded once. The sequencing input was blood. Receptors were obtained from a woman aged 45-59 years with Graves' hyperthyroidism that later progressed to Graves' ophthalmopathy. The CDR3 runs from the conserved cysteine through the conserved F or W. A D gene is named only where the DNA matches it firmly.

length | V | D | CDR3
15 | TRBV28 | TRBD2 | CASRPRAGLTYEQYF
15 | TRBV6-1 | NA | CASSSGQNSNQPQHF
15 | TRBV27 | TRBD2 | CASGGLAGVRGELFF
16 | TRBV15 | NA | CATSRDHGRSTGELFF
17 | TRBV7-9 | NA | CASSLGLGSSANEKLFF
14 | TRBV29-1 | NA | CSVDLGGPNSPLHF
12 | TRBV10-3 | NA | CATGLGSYEQYF
15 | TRBV2 | TRBD1 | CASSPEGQGASGYTF
13 | TRBV5-1 | NA | CASSLVAGSGQFF
13 | TRBV24-1 | NA | CATSDLVPTEQFF
14 | TRBV30 | NA | CAWTLFGREETQYF